The source of this T cell receptor beta chain is a study of cytomegalovirus exposure and HLA in healthy donors. Study conclusions and caveats: High specificity and sensitivity for cytomegalovirus status were reported for the classifier.

CDR3 length: 16 residues. The J segment lost 7 bases and the V segment lost 6 bases, leaving 15 bases of the junction unmatched. Germline CDR1 is MDHEN and CDR2 is SYDVKM. In the case of this clone: Its antigen remains unknown.

Sequencing was performed with immunoSEQ multiplex PCR; in TCRdb, only in-frame clones are kept and a portion is missing. The sample has approximately 99,000 clones; approximately 95% are singletons. The source material was PBMCs. The sequence was obtained from a woman aged 18-29 years in good health and CMV-seronegative. The V gene is TRBV28, the J gene TRBJ1-2; 9 bases agree with TRBD1. The CDR3 DNA is TGTGCCAGCAGACATCCACCCGGGGACAGGGACCCTGGCTACACCTTC. It codes for CASRHPPGDRDPGYTF.